This TCR beta chain was recorded in a study of cytomegalovirus exposure and HLA in healthy donors. PCR employed 60 Vbeta and 13 Jbeta primers. Profiled with immunoSEQ multiplex PCR; TCRdb holds only in-frame clones, not every one. In the table there are 95,000 to 110,000 clones, approximately 73% of which are singletons. The CDR3 runs 16 residues. In germline, CDR1 is SGHTA, CDR2 FQGTGA. With V trimmed by 5 bases and J by 4 bases, 7 bases remained unmatched. This receptor was identified in a man aged 25 to 40 in good health and CMV-seronegative. The chain combines TRBV7-3 with TRBJ2-3; 12 bases are shared with TRBD2. The sequenced sample consisted of PBMCs. The CDR3 DNA is TGTGCCAGCAGCCCCCGGACTAGCGGGGCCCCAGATACGCAGTATTTT. It yields the protein CASSPRTSGAPDTQYF. The entire variable domain, with the rest obtained from reference TRBV7-3 and TRBJ2-3, is as follows: GAGVSQTPSNKVTEKGKYVELRCDPISGHTALYWYRQSLGQGPEFLIYFQGTGAADDSGLPNDRFFAVRPEGSVSTLKIQRTERGDSAVYLCASSPRTSGAPDTQYFGPGTRLTVL.